Following are 7 T cell receptor beta chains from one sample sequenced in a study of blood T cell repertoires in COVID-19. Clones were sequenced by immunoSEQ multiplex PCR, and TCRdb holds only the in-frame ones, with some missing. The sample yields tens of thousands of clones, 75% to 85% seen once. Source material: peripheral blood. The receptors shown here come from a human donor in a cohort sampled during active COVID-19.

This chain links TRBV19 with TRBJ2-1; TRBD1 is a possible D gene (5 bases). Trimming took 0 bases from V and 7 from J, leaving 7 bases between them. The length of the CDR3 is 13 residues. CDR1 and CDR2 (germline): LNHDA, SQIVND (reference sequence). This CDR3 is CASSIDHRNEQFF. In nucleotides, the CDR3 is TGTGCCAGTAGTATAGACCACAGGAATGAGCAGTTCTTC.

V usage is TRBV11-3 and J usage is TRBJ2-5; 7 bases agree with TRBD2. Trimming at V came to 4 bases and at J to 5 bases, leaving 7 bases not matched to a gene. Germline values: CDR1 SGHNT, CDR2 YENEEA. This CDR3 comprises 14 residues. CDR3 amino acids: CASSWGRGGETQYF. CDR3 DNA sequence: TGTGCCAGCAGCTGGGGGAGGGGAGGGGAGACCCAGTACTTC.

The CDR3 loop is CASSLDRGEGNQPQHF. CDR3 nucleotide sequence: TGTGCCAGCAGCTTAGACAGGGGCGAGGGCAATCAGCCCCAGCATTTT. V is TRBV7-2 and J is TRBJ1-5; 7 bases fit TRBD1. The J segment lost 2 bases and the V segment lost 1 base, leaving 5 bases of the junction unmatched. This CDR3 has 16 amino acids. Germline assignment: CDR1 SGHTA and CDR2 FQGNSA.

J is TRBJ1-1 and V is TRBV30, with 8 nucleotides matching TRBD1. Losses at the gene ends were 3 bases for V and 5 bases for J; bases not matched to a gene: 5. Germline lookup yields CDR1 GTSNPN and CDR2 SVGIG (reference sequence). The CDR3 has 13 amino acids. CDR3 nucleotide sequence: TGTGCCTGGAGATCAGGGGGCGGTACTGAAGCTTTCTTT. This codes for CAWRSGGGTEAFF. Using reference TRBV30 and TRBJ1-1 for the parts outside the CDR3, the full variable domain is SQTIHQWPATLVQPVGSPLSLECTVEGTSNPNLYWYRQAAGRGLQLLFYSVGIGQISSEVPQNLSASRPQDRQFILSSKKLLLSDSGFYLCAWRSGGGTEAFFGQGTRLTVV.

This clone appeared a few times. The V and J genes are TRBV9 and TRBJ2-4; 7 positions agree with TRBD1. CDR1 and CDR2 from the germline V gene are SGDLS and YYNGEE. Losses at the gene ends were 4 bases for V and 8 bases for J; bases not matched to a gene: 6. The CDR3 has 13 amino acids. Here the CDR3 DNA reads TGTGCCAGCAGCCGACAGGGTGGTGACATTCAGTACTTC. Protein: CASSRQGGDIQYF.

The chain links TRBV20-1 to TRBJ1-2; 7 bases agree with TRBD1. The CDR3 spans 11 residues. With V trimmed by 6 bases and J by 3 bases, 1 base remained unmatched. The V gene's germline CDR1 is DFQATT and CDR2 SNEGSKA (reference sequence). The CDR3 DNA follows: TGCAGTGCGGGACAGTACTATGGCTACACCTTC. This gives the protein CSAGQYYGYTF.

This clone was seen only once. The gene calls are TRBV5-1 and TRBJ2-2; TRBD2 might be the D (6 bases). Trimming took 5 bases from V and 3 from J, leaving 14 bases between them. This CDR3 region has 15 residues. Per the germline V gene, CDR1 is SGHRS and CDR2 is YFSETQ. The CDR3 reads CASRASGSDTGELFF. CDR3 coding DNA: TGCGCCAGCAGGGCCAGCGGGTCTGACACCGGGGAGCTGTTTTTT.